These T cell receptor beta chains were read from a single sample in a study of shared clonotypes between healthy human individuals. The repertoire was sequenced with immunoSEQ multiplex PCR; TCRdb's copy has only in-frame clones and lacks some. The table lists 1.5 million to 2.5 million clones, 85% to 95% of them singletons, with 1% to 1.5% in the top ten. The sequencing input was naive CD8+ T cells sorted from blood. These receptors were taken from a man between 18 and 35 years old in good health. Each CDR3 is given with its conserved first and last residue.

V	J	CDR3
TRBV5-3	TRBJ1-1	CARSLGARPNTEAFF
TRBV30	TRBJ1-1	CAWSVWGSVNTEAFF
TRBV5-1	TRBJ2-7	CASSLVGQGYEQYF
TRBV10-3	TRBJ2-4	CAISDGQVLNIQYF
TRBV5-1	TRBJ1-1	CASSPGQGDTEAFF
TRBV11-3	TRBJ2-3	CASSVDSTDTQYF
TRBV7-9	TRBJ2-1	CASSPPQGGLNNEQFF
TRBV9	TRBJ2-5	CASSMMGMEETQYF
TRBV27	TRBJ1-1	CASSLTGGRTEAFF
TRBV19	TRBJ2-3	CASSPDRDQNTQYF
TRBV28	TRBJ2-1	CASSRGEQFF
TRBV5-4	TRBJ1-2	CASSPLAGQDGYTF
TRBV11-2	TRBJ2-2	CASSLGLGEAGELFF
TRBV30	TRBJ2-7	CAWAPRTAYEQYF